Listed here are 28 T cell receptor beta chains from one sample, sequenced in a study of blood T cell repertoires in COVID-19. Clones were sequenced by immunoSEQ multiplex PCR, and TCRdb holds only the in-frame ones, with some missing. The sample records about 180,000 clones, roughly 80% being singletons. What was sequenced was peripheral blood. These receptor sequences come from a man aged 18 to 29 with active or convalescent COVID-19.

V is TRBV11-2 and J is TRBJ1-2, with a weak D call TRBD1 (5 bases). Germline CDR1 reads SGHAT; CDR2 reads FQNNGV. CDR3 length equals 14 residues. V lost 3 bases, J lost 4 bases, and 12 bases lay in between. The CDR3 protein is CASSFRRDSYGYTF. DNA for the CDR3: TGTGCCAGCAGCTTCCGCAGGGATAGCTATGGCTACACCTTC.

The V gene is TRBV24-1, the J gene TRBJ2-5; 10 bases map to TRBD1. The V segment lost 3 bases and the J segment 4 bases; nucleotides outside the gene matches: 4. This CDR3 is 15 amino acids long. Germline V lookup: CDR1 KGHDR, CDR2 SFDVKD. CDR3 bases: TGTGCCACCAGTGATCCGACAGGGGGCGCAGAGACCCAGTACTTC. Translated, it gives CATSDPTGGAETQYF.

The chain employs TRBV6-6 and TRBJ2-3; D not resolved. The CDR3 loop spans 11 amino acids. Germline V lookup: CDR1 MNHNY, CDR2 SVGAGI (reference sequence). Trimming took off 10 bases at V and 2 bases at J, with 7 bases between the two ends. This chain's CDR3 is CATLITDTQYF. The CDR3 DNA is TGTGCCACCCTTATCACAGATACGCAGTATTTT.

V is TRBV3-1 (or the pseudogene TRBV3-2) and J is TRBJ1-4; D might be TRBD1 (5 bases). Trimming removed 1 base at V and 6 bases at J, with 15 bases between. Germline-derived CDR1 and CDR2 are LGHDT and YNNKEL (reference sequence). The CDR3 sequence is 16 residues long. DNA of the CDR3: TGTGCCAGCAGCCAAGTCCCCCCGGGGGTAGATGAAAAACTGTTTTTT. Translation gives CASSQVPPGVDEKLFF.

This clone turned up a few times. The chain uses TRBV6-5 and TRBJ1-6; possibly TRBD1 for D (5 bases). Trimming pared 0 bases from V and 6 bases from J, leaving 12 bases between. Germline V gene lookup returns CDR1 MNHEY and CDR2 SVGAGI. The CDR3 extends over 16 amino acids. CDR3 sequence: CASSYSFAGPNSPLHF. Written as DNA, the CDR3 is TGTGCCAGCAGTTACTCTTTTGCGGGGCCTAATTCACCCCTCCACTTT.

The chain carries TRBV5-1 and TRBJ1-6, with D possibly being TRBD1 (6 bases). The CDR3 extends over 13 amino acids. The V end lost 3 bases, the J end lost 8 bases, and 9 bases lay between the germline ends. In germline, CDR1 is SGHRS, CDR2 YFSETQ. The CDR3: CASSWTADSPLHF. The CDR3 nucleotides read TGCGCCAGCAGCTGGACAGCGGATTCACCCCTCCACTTT.

For the CDR3, the DNA is TGTGCCACCAGCAGAGCCTGGGGACAGACCTCCGAGCAGTACTTC. Encoded protein: CATSRAWGQTSEQYF. This chain uses TRBV15 with TRBJ2-7, with 7 positions matching TRBD1. This CDR3 is built from 15 residues. V gave up 1 base and J gave up 6 bases; unmatched junction bases: 9. Per the germline V gene, CDR1 is LNHNV and CDR2 is YYDKDF (reference sequence).

The J gene is TRBJ2-3, the V gene TRBV2; 15 nucleotides align to TRBD2. This CDR3 contains 17 residues. With 8 bases clipped from V and 0 bases from J, the junction kept 6 bases outside the gene matches. Germline V lookup: CDR1 SNHLY, CDR2 FYNNEI. For the CDR3, the DNA is TGTGCCAGCCTGGGACTAGCGGGGGGAGCTAGCACAGATACGCAGTATTTT. Amino acid sequence: CASLGLAGGASTDTQYF.

The chain couples TRBV3-1 (or the pseudogene TRBV3-2) to TRBJ2-2; 7 nucleotides match TRBD1. After removal of 5 bases from V and 3 bases from J, the junction contained 12 bases not matched to a gene. Per the germline V gene, CDR1 is LGHDT and CDR2 is YNNKEL (reference sequence). CDR3 size: 17 residues. CDR3 bases: TGTGCCAGCAGCACCCCGTTACAGGGGTCGGACACCGGGGAGCTGTTTTTT. It yields the protein CASSTPLQGSDTGELFF.

The V and J genes are TRBV6-6 and TRBJ1-2, with no clear D. Germline loops: CDR1 MNHNY, CDR2 SVGAGI (reference sequence). The V gene lost 0 bases and the J gene lost 3 bases, with 8 bases spanning the gap. The CDR3 is 14 residues long. The CDR3 sequence: CASSYSITDYGYTF. CDR3 sequence (DNA): TGTGCCAGCAGTTACTCGATTACAGACTATGGCTACACCTTC.

The genes are TRBV18 and TRBJ2-4, with 8 bases identical to TRBD2. Germline V lookup: CDR1 KGHSH, CDR2 LQKENI. Losses at the gene ends were 3 bases for V and 2 bases for J; bases not matched to a gene: 3. This CDR3 has 15 amino acids. The CDR3 is CASSPGLVTKNIQYF. Written as DNA, the CDR3 is TGTGCCAGCTCACCGGGACTAGTGACCAAAAACATTCAGTACTTC.

The rearrangement links TRBV6-1 to TRBJ1-2; 8 nucleotides agree with TRBD1. With V trimmed by 4 bases and J by 5 bases, 12 bases remained unmatched. The germline CDR1 and CDR2 sequences are MNHNS and SASEGT. The CDR3 length is 16 residues. CDR3 DNA sequence: TGTGCCAGCAGTGTAGGGGGGGGACAGGAGCGGTATGGCTACACCTTC. Protein: CASSVGGGQERYGYTF.

The V and J genes are TRBV14 and TRBJ1-1, with TRBD1 as a possible D gene (5 bases). The CDR3 totals 18 residues. Trimming pared 4 bases from V and 3 bases from J, leaving 24 bases between. Looked up from germline, CDR1 is SGHDN and CDR2 is FVKESK. Here the CDR3 reads CASSPLDSSGPADTEAFF. Here the CDR3 DNA reads TGTGCCAGCAGCCCTTTAGACAGCTCCGGACCGGCGGACACTGAAGCTTTCTTT.

V and J are TRBV11-2 and TRBJ2-2; 11 bases are shared with TRBD2. V shed 1 base and J 11 bases; nucleotides not matched to a gene: 3. The germline gives CDR1 SGHAT, CDR2 FQNNGV. The CDR3 extends over 14 amino acids. Written as DNA, the CDR3 is TGTGCCAGCAGCTTAGTTACTAGCGGGAGTGAGCTGTTTTTT. Translation: CASSLVTSGSELFF.

The chain combines TRBV30 with TRBJ1-5; TRBD1 matches at 9 bases. V shed 2 bases, J shed 8 bases, and the junction held 4 bases outside the gene matches. CDR1 and CDR2 from the germline V gene are GTSNPN and SVGIG (reference sequence). The CDR3 is made up of 13 amino acids. In DNA, the CDR3 is TGTGCCTGGAGTACGACAGGGGGAGAGCCCCAGCATTTT. It translates to CAWSTTGGEPQHF.

This clone appeared a single time. The chain is built from TRBV4-1 and TRBJ2-5; D remains ambiguous. This CDR3 has 15 residues. CDR1 and CDR2 (germline): MGHRA, YSYEKL. V shed 1 base and J shed 2 bases, with 11 bases lying between them. CDR3 in DNA: TGCGCCAGCAGCCAAGGGCGGCACCAACAAGAGACCCAGTACTTC. It yields the protein CASSQGRHQQETQYF.

The chain joins TRBV7-9 to TRBJ2-5; the match to TRBD2 covers 15 bases. V was clipped by 4 bases and J by 13 bases; unmatched bases: 7. The CDR3 is made up of 14 amino acids. Germline loops: CDR1 SEHNR, CDR2 FQNEAQ (reference sequence). This CDR3 reads CASSSGTSGGRRYF. The CDR3 DNA follows: TGTGCCAGCAGCTCAGGGACTAGCGGGGGGCGGCGGTACTTC.

The CDR3 protein is CASSQMIQGGGNEQFF. Here the CDR3 DNA reads TGTGCCAGCAGCCAAATGATTCAGGGGGGTGGGAATGAGCAGTTCTTC. V and J are TRBV3-1 (or the pseudogene TRBV3-2) and TRBJ2-1; a possible D gene is TRBD1 (7 bases). V dropped 2 bases and J dropped 7 bases, with 18 bases sitting between them. The CDR3 length is 16 residues. Germline loops: CDR1 LGHDT, CDR2 YNNKEL (reference sequence).

V usage is TRBV3-1 (or the pseudogene TRBV3-2) and J usage is TRBJ1-1; D remains ambiguous. Trimming cost V 1 base and J 0 bases, with 18 bases left between them. CDR3 length: 18 residues. Germline lookup yields CDR1 LGHDT and CDR2 YNNKEL (reference sequence). The CDR3 nucleotides read TGTGCCAGCAGCCAAGTCCCGCCAGGAGGAGTGATGAACACTGAAGCTTTCTTT. Protein: CASSQVPPGGVMNTEAFF.

This clone came up a few times. The DNA for the CDR3 is TGTGCCAGCAGCCATAACGGGGGGGGGAACACTGAAGCTTTCTTT. This gives the protein CASSHNGGGNTEAFF. This sequence joins TRBV6-5 and TRBJ1-1, with a possible D match to TRBD1 (5 bases). Trimming left V 6 bases short and J 1 base short, with 15 bases between. CDR1 is MNHEY, CDR2 SVGAGI, per germline. There are 15 residues in the CDR3.

The chain has TRBV7-2 and TRBJ2-1, with TRBD2 identical over 10 bases. This CDR3 comprises 17 residues. With V trimmed by 1 base and J by 8 bases, 11 bases remained unmatched. The germline V gene encodes CDR1 SGHTA and CDR2 FQGNSA. The CDR3 region is CASSLVPSGSPGDEQFF. CDR3 sequence (DNA): TGTGCCAGCAGCTTAGTTCCTAGCGGGAGCCCCGGGGATGAGCAGTTCTTC.

V gene TRBV28 combines with J gene TRBJ1-5; perhaps TRBD1 as D (6 bases). V was trimmed by 6 bases and J by 0 bases, leaving 15 bases between them. The CDR3 consists of 16 residues. Germline V gene lookup returns CDR1 MDHEN and CDR2 SYDVKM. DNA for the CDR3: TGTGCCAGCAGGGTACCAGGGGTCGATAGCAATCAGCCCCAGCATTTT. Protein product: CASRVPGVDSNQPQHF.

The CDR3 here is CASALSSGNTIYF. The CDR3 region has the DNA TGTGCCAGCGCCCTAAGCTCTGGAAACACCATATATTTT. The gene calls are TRBV6-5 and TRBJ1-3; D unclear. CDR1 and CDR2 (germline): MNHEY, SVGAGI. The V end lost 8 bases, the J end lost 0 bases, and 8 bases lay between the germline ends. The CDR3 length is 13 residues.

The V gene is TRBV9, the J gene TRBJ2-1, with TRBD2 identical over 13 bases. The trim removed 3 bases at V and 10 bases at J, leaving 10 bases unmatched. Germline-derived CDR1 and CDR2 are SGDLS and YYNGEE. The CDR3 contains 16 residues. The CDR3 is CASSATTSGGAWEQFF. The CDR3 DNA reads TGTGCCAGCAGCGCAACTACTAGCGGGGGGGCATGGGAGCAGTTCTTC.

This chain uses TRBV2 with TRBJ2-1; the match to TRBD2 covers 15 bases. From germline, CDR1 is SNHLY and CDR2 FYNNEI. This CDR3 is built from 18 residues. Trimming cost V 5 bases and J 8 bases; bases outside gene matches: 13. CDR3 bases: TGTGCCAGCAGTTCCCGGACTAGCGGGGGGGTTAGGCGGGATGAGCAGTTCTTC. Translated, it gives CASSSRTSGGVRRDEQFF.

The rearrangement links TRBV15 to TRBJ1-1; D perhaps matches TRBD1 (5 bases). The ends were cut back, 1 base at V and 0 bases at J, with 9 bases in the middle. From germline, CDR1 is LNHNV and CDR2 YYDKDF (reference sequence). The length of the CDR3 is 15 residues. Here the CDR3 reads CATSRGQPMNTEAFF. The CDR3 nucleotides read TGTGCCACCAGCAGAGGACAGCCTATGAACACTGAAGCTTTCTTT. Complete variable domain (other parts from reference TRBV15 and TRBJ1-1): DAMVIQNPRYQVTQFGKPVTLSCSQTLNHNVMYWYQQKSSQAPKLLFHYYDKDFNNEADTPDNFQSRRPNTSFCFLDIRSPGLGDTAMYLCATSRGQPMNTEAFFGQGTRLTVV.

The chain carries TRBV29-1 and TRBJ2-5, with D maybe TRBD1 (5 bases). The CDR3 is 12 amino acids. Germline lookup yields CDR1 SQVTM and CDR2 ANQGSEA. Trimming stripped 6 bases from V and 1 base from J, with 9 bases between. CDR3 nucleotide sequence: TGCAGCGTCAACGACAGCCAAGAGACCCAGTACTTC. It encodes CSVNDSQETQYF.

The chain joins TRBV7-2 to TRBJ2-7; 7 bases are a match to TRBD1. CDR3 length: 14 residues. The germline V gene encodes CDR1 SGHTA and CDR2 FQGNSA. Germline trimming cut 1 base from V and 3 bases from J; bases unmatched to any gene: 3. The CDR3 DNA is TGTGCCAGCAGCTTAGGGACAGGCTACTACGAGCAGTACTTC. Amino acid sequence: CASSLGTGYYEQYF.